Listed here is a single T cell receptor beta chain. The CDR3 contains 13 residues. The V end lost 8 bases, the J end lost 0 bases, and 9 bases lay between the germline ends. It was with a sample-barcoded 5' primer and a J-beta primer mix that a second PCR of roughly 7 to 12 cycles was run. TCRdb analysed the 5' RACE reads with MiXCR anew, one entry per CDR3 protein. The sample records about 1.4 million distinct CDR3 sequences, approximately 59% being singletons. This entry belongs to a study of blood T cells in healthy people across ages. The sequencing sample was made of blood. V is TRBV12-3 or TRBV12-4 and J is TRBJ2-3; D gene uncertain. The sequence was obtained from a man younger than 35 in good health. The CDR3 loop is CASLQRSTDTQYF. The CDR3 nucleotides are TGTGCCAGCCTACAACGGAGCACAGATACGCAGTATTTT.